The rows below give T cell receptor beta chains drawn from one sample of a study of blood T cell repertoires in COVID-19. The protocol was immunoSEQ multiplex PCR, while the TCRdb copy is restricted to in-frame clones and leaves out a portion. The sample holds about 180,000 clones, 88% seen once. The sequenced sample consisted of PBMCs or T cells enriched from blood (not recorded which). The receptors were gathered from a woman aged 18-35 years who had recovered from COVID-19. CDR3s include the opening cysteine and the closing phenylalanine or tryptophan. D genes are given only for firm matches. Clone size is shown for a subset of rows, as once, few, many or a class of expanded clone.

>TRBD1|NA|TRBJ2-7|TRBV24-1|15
TGTGCCACCAGTGACCGGCGGGGACAGGGGGAAGAGCAGTACTTC
CATSDRRGQGEEQYF
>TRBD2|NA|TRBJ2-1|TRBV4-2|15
TGTGCCAGCAGCCAAGACGGGACTAGCCCCAATGAGCAGTTCTTC
CASSQDGTSPNEQFF
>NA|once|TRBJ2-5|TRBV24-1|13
TGTGCCACCTCCCCGAGGGTCCAAGAGACCCAGTACTTC
CATSPRVQETQYF
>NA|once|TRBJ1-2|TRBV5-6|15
TGTGCCAGCAGCTTGAGTTCGGCAGGTAACTATGGCTACACCTTC
CASSLSSAGNYGYTF
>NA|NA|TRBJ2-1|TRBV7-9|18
TGTGCCAGCAGCCCGCTCCCGGCGCTTGTCAGGGAGGACAATGAGCAGTTCTTC
CASSPLPALVREDNEQFF
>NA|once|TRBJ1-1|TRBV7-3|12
TGTGCCAGCAGCGAAACACAGGGTGAAGCTTTCTTT
CASSETQGEAFF
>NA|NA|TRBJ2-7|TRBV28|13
TGTGCCAGCAGGGAGGGCTCCTCCTACGAGCAGTACTTC
CASREGSSYEQYF
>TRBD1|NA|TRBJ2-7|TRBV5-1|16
TGCGCCAGCAGCTCTAAGACACAGGGGGCCGCCTACGAGCAGTACTTC
CASSSKTQGAAYEQYF
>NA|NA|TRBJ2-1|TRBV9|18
TGTGCCAGCAGCGTATCCCCGCCCCGCGGGGTTGCCTACAATGAGCAGTTCTTC
CASSVSPPRGVAYNEQFF
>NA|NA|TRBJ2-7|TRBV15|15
TGTGCCACCAGCAGAGATCAAGCGGTTTTTCGGGAGCAGTACTTC
CATSRDQAVFREQYF
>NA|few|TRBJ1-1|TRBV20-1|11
TGCAGTGCCCCCTGGACTCCTGAAGCTTTCTTT
CSAPWTPEAFF
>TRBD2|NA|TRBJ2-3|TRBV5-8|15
TGTGCCAGCAGCTTGGTTTTTGCGCGGGGGGATACGCAGTATTTT
CASSLVFARGDTQYF
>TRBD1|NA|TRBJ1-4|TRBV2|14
TGTGCCAGCAGTGAAGGACAGGGGAATGAAAAACTGTTTTTT
CASSEGQGNEKLFF
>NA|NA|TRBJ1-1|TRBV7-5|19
TGTGCCAGAAGCTTTAGCCCTGACAGGGGGCTTGATCGGGGCACTGAAGCTTTCTTT
CARSFSPDRGLDRGTEAFF
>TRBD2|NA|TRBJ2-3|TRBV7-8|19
TGTGCCAGCAGCTTAGCCCCCGGGACTAGCGGGACTAGCACAGATACGCAGTATTTT
CASSLAPGTSGTSTDTQYF
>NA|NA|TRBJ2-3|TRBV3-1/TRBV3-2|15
TGTGCCAGCAGCGAGACTCGCTTTCGGACAGATACGCAGTATTTT
CASSETRFRTDTQYF
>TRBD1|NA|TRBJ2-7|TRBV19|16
TGTGCCAGTAGTACCCAAGGGACAGGGACTCCCTTCGAGCAGTACTTC
CASSTQGTGTPFEQYF
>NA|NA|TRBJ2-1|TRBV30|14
TGTGCCTGGAGGCCAGGAGGGGCCATCAATGAGCAGTTCTTC
CAWRPGGAINEQFF
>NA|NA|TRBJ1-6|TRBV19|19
TGTGCCAGTAGTCTCCCCTCCGGGACTTCCGGCTCCTATAATTCACCCCTCCACTTT
CASSLPSGTSGSYNSPLHF
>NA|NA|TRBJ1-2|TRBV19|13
TGTGCCTCAGAGAGGCAGGGAAAGTCTGGCTACACCTTC
CASERQGKSGYTF
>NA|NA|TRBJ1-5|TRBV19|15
TGTGCCAGTATTACTCACAGGGCTAGCAATCAGCCCCAGCATTTT
CASITHRASNQPQHF
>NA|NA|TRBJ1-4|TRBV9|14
TGTGCCAGCAGCCCCGGACAGACTAATGAAAAACTGTTTTTT
CASSPGQTNEKLFF
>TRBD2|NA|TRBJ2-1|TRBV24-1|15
TGTGCCACGTCACTCACTAGCGGGTCCCACAATGAGCAGTTCTTC
CATSLTSGSHNEQFF
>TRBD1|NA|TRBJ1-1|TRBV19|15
TGTGCCAGTAGTGGACCGGGACAGCCAAACACTGAAGCTTTCTTT
CASSGPGQPNTEAFF
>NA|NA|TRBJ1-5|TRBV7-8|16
TGTGCCAGCAGCTTAACAGGCACACTAGCGGGGGAGCCCCAGCATTTT
CASSLTGTLAGEPQHF
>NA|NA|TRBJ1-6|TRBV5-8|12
TGTGCCAGCAGCCGGCGGGATTCACCCCTCCACTTT
CASSRRDSPLHF
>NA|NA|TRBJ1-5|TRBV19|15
TGTGCCAGTTCCTCGGCGGTCTATAGCAATCAGCCCCAGCATTTT
CASSSAVYSNQPQHF
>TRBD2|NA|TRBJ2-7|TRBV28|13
TGTGCCAGCAGGCAAGCGGGAGGACTGCAGCAGTACTTC
CASRQAGGLQQYF
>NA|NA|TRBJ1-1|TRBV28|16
TGTGCCAGCAGTGGTAGTCAGGGTACGGCGAACACTGAAGCTTTCTTT
CASSGSQGTANTEAFF
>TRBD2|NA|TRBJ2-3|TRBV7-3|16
TGTGCCAGCAGCCCCCGGACTAGCGGGAGGACAGATACGCAGTATTTT
CASSPRTSGRTDTQYF
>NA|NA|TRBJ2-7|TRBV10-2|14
TGCGCCAGCAGTGGGGCAGGGGCCTCCTACGAGCAGTACTTC
CASSGAGASYEQYF
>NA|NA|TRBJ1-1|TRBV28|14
TGTGCCAGCAGTCCTTCCTACGATCACACTGAAGCTTTCTTT
CASSPSYDHTEAFF
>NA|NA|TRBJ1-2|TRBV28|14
TGTGCCAGCAGAAAAATCGACCCAACCGGGAGTTACACCTTC
CASRKIDPTGSYTF
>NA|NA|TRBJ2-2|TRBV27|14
TGTGCCAGCAGTTCGACAGACAACACCGGGGAGCTGTTTTTT
CASSSTDNTGELFF
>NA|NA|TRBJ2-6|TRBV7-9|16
TGTGCCAGCAGCTTAGGACAGAGCTCTGGGGCCAACGTCCTGACTTTC
CASSLGQSSGANVLTF
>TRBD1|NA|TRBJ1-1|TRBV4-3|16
TGCGCCAGCAGCCAAACAGGGGCACAACTGAACACTGAAGCTTTCTTT
CASSQTGAQLNTEAFF
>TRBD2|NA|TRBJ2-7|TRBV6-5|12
TGTGCCACTAGACCAACTAGCGGGGAGCAGTACTTC
CATRPTSGEQYF
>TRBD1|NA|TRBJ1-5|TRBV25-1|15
TGTGCCAGCAGTGCCACAGGGGTGGTCAATCAGCCCCAGCATTTT
CASSATGVVNQPQHF
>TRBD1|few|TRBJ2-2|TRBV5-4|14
TGTGCCAGCAGCTGGGACAGGGCGGGCGGGGAGCTGTTTTTT
CASSWDRAGGELFF
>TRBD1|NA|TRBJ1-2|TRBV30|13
TGTGCCTGGGCCAGACAGGGTTTGGAAGGCTACACCTTC
CAWARQGLEGYTF
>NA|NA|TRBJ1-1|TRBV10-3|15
TGTGCCATCAGTGAGCCGGGGAGGGCGAACACTGAAGCTTTCTTT
CAISEPGRANTEAFF
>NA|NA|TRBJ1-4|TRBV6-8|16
TGTGCCAGCAGTTACTGGGCAGTTGCAACTAATGAAAAACTGTTTTTT
CASSYWAVATNEKLFF
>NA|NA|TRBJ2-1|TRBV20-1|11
TGCAGTGTTAGTCAGGGTGGTGAGCAGTTCTTC
CSVSQGGEQFF
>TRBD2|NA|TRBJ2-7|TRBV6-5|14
TGTGCCAGCAGAACTAGCGGGGGCCTGTACGAGCAGTACTTC
CASRTSGGLYEQYF
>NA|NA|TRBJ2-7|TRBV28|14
TGTGCCAGCAGGACCCTGGACACAATGTACGAGCAGTACTTC
CASRTLDTMYEQYF
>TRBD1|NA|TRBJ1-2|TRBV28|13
TGTGCCAGCAGCACAGGGGTCGTCTATGGCTACACCTTC
CASSTGVVYGYTF
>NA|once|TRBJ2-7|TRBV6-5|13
TGTGCCAGCAGTTATCTGAGACTAGGCGAGCAGTACTTC
CASSYLRLGEQYF
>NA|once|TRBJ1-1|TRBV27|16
TGTGCCAGCAGCATCCTTCCGATGAGCGGCGGCACTGAAGCTTTCTTT
CASSILPMSGGTEAFF
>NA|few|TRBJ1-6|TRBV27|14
TGTGCCAGCAGTTTGTCGGGCAGCGACAGGACCCTCCACTTT
CASSLSGSDRTLHF
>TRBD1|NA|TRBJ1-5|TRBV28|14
TGTGCCAGCAGTTTCGGGACAGGGGATCAGCCCCAGCATTTT
CASSFGTGDQPQHF
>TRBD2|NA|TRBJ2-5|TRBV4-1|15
TGCGCCAGCAGCCAGACGACTAGCGGGAGGGAGACCCAGTACTTC
CASSQTTSGRETQYF
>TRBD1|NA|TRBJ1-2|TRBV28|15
TGTGCCAGCAGTCTACCAGGACAGGCCTCACGGGGCTACACCTTC
CASSLPGQASRGYTF
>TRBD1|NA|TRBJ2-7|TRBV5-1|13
TGCGCCAGCAGCGACTTACAGGGGTCTCCCCCATACTTC
CASSDLQGSPPYF
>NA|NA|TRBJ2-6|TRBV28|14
TGTGCCAGCAGAGCTTCCTCTGGGGCCAACGTCCTGACTTTC
CASRASSGANVLTF
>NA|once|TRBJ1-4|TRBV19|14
TGTGCCAGTAGTATAGATCGTTCACTCGAAAAACTGTTTTTT
CASSIDRSLEKLFF
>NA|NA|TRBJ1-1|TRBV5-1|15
TGCGCCAGCAGCTTGGTATGGGGGGTGGACACTGAAGCTTTCTTT
CASSLVWGVDTEAFF
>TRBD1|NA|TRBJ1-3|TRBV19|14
TGTGGCGCAAGGGGACAGGGGAGCGGAAACACCATATATTTT
CGARGQGSGNTIYF
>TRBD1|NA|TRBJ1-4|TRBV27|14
TGTGCCAGCAGTCTGGGACAGAGTAATGAAAAACTGTTTTTT
CASSLGQSNEKLFF
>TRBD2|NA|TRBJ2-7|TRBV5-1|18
TGCGCCAGCAGCTTGGCTGGGTCCGGGACTAGCCTAACCTACGAGCAGTACTTC
CASSLAGSGTSLTYEQYF
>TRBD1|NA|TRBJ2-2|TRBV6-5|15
TGTGCCAGCAGTCAGTGGGACAGGCACACCGGGGAGCTGTTTTTT
CASSQWDRHTGELFF